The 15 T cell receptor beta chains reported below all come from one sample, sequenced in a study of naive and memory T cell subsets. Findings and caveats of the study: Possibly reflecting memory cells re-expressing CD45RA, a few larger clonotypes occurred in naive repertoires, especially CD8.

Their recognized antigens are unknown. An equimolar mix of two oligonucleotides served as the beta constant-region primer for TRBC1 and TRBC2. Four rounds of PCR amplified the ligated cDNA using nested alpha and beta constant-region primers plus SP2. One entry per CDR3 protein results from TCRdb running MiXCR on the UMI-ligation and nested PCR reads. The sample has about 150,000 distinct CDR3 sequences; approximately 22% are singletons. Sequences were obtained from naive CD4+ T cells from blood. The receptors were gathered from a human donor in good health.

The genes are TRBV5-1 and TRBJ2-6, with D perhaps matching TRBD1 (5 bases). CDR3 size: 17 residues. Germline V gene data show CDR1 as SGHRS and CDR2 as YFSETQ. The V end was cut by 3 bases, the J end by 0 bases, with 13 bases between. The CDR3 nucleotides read TGCGCCAGCAGCTACCGGACACCACGCTCTGGGGCCAACGTCCTGACTTTC. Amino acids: CASSYRTPRSGANVLTF.

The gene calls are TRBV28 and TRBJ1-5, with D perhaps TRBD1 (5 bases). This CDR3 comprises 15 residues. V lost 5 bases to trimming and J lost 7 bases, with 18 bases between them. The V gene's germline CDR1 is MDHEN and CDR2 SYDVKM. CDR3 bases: TGTGCCAGCAGTCCAAACACGCGGCGGGGGCAGCCCCAGCATTTT. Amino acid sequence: CASSPNTRRGQPQHF.

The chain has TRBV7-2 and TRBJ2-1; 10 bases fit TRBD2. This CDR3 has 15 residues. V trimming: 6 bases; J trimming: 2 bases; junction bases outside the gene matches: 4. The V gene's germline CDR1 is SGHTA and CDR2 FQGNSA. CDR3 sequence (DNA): TGTGCCAGCAGGCTAGCGGGAGTAACCTACAATGAGCAGTTCTTC. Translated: CASRLAGVTYNEQFF.

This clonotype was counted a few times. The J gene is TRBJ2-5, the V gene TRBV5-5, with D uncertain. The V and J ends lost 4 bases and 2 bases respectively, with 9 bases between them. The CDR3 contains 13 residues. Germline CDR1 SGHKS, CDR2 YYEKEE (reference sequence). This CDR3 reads CASSTHSQETQYF. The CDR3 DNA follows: TGTGCCAGCAGCACTCACAGTCAAGAGACCCAGTACTTC.

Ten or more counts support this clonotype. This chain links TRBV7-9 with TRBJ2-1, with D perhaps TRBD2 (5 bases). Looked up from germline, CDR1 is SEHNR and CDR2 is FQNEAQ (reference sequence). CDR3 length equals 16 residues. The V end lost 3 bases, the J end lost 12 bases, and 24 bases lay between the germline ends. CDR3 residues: CASSFPTRGAESGQFF. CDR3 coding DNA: TGTGCCAGCAGCTTCCCAACTCGGGGAGCGGAGTCGGGGCAGTTCTTC. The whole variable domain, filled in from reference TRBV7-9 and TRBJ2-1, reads DTGVSQNPRHKITKRGQNVTFRCDPISEHNRLYWYRQTLGQGPEFLTYFQNEAQLEKSRLLSDRFSAERPKGSFSTLEIQRTEQGDSAMYLCASSFPTRGAESGQFFGPGTRLTVL.

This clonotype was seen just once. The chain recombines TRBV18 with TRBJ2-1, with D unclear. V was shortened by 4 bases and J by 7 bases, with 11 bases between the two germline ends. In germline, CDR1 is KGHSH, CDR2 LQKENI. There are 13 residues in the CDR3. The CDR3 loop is CASSQSTVNEQFF. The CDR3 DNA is TGTGCCAGCTCACAGTCAACCGTGAATGAGCAGTTCTTC.

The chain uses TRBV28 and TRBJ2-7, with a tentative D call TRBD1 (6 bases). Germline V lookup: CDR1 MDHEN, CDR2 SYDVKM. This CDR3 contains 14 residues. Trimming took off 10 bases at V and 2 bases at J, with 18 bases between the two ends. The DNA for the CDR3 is TGTGCCATCAAGCAACAGGGTCCTCCCTACGAGCAGTACTTC. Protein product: CAIKQQGPPYEQYF.

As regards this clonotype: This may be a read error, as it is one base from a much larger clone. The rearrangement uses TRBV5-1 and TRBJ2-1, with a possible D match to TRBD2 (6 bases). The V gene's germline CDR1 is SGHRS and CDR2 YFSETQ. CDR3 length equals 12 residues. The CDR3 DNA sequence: TGCGGCAGCAGCCGCTCGGAGGGAGAGCAGTTCTTC. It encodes CGSSRSEGEQFF.

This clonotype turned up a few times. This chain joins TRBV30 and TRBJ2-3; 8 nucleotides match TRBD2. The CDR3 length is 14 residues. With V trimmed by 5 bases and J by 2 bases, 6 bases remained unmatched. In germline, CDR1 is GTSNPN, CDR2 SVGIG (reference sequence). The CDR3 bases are TGTGCCTGGGACTTAGCGGGAAACACAGATACGCAGTATTTT. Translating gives CAWDLAGNTDTQYF.

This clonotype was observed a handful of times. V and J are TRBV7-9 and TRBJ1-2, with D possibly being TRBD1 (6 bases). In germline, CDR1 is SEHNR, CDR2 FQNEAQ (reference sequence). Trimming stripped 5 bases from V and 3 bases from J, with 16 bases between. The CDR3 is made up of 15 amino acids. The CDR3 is CASSTGTYRDYGYTF. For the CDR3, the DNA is TGTGCCAGCAGCACCGGGACATATCGCGACTATGGCTACACCTTC. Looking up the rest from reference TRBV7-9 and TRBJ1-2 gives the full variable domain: DTGVSQNPRHKITKRGQNVTFRCDPISEHNRLYWYRQTLGQGPEFLTYFQNEAQLEKSRLLSDRFSAERPKGSFSTLEIQRTEQGDSAMYLCASSTGTYRDYGYTFGSGTRLTVV.

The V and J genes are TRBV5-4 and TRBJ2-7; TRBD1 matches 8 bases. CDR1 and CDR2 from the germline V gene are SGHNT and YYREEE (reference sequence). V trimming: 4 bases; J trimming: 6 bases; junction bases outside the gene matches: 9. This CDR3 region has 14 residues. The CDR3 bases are TGTGCCAGCAGCGTCCGGGACAGGTTTCGCGAGCAGTACTTC. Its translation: CASSVRDRFREQYF.

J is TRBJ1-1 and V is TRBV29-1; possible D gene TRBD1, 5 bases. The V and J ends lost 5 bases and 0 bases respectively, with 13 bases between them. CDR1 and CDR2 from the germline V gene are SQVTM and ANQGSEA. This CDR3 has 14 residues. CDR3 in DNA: TGCAGCGTTCGGAAAGGGGTTATGAACACTGAAGCTTTCTTT. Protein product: CSVRKGVMNTEAFF. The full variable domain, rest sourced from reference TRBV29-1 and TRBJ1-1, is SAVISQKPSRDICQRGTSLTIQCQVDSQVTMMFWYRQQPGQSLTLIATANQGSEATYESGFVIDKFPISRPNLTFSTLTVSNMSPEDSSIYLCSVRKGVMNTEAFFGQGTRLTVV.

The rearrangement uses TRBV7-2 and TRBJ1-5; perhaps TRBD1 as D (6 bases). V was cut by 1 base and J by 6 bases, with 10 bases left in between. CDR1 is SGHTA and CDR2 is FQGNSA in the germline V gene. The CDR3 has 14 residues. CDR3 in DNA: TGTGCCAGCAGCTTAGACCAGGGGATTCAGCCCCAGCATTTT. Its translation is CASSLDQGIQPQHF.

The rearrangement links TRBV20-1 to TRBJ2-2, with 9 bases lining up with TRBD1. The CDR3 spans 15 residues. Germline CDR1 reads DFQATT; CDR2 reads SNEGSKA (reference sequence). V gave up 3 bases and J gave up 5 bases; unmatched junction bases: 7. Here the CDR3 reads CSASHRGRLTGELFF. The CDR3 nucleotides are TGCAGTGCTAGTCACAGGGGGCGGTTAACCGGGGAGCTGTTTTTT.

The DNA for the CDR3 is TGTGCCAGCAGCCAATCTACAGGGGTAGGCTATGGCTACACCTTC. This sequence encodes CASSQSTGVGYGYTF. The chain recombines TRBV3-1 with TRBJ1-2, with TRBD1 matching over 7 bases. CDR1 and CDR2 (germline): LGHDT, YNNKEL (reference sequence). The CDR3 runs 15 residues. V shed 2 bases, J shed 4 bases, and the junction held 7 bases outside the gene matches. The full variable domain, rest sourced from reference TRBV3-1 and TRBJ1-2, is DTAVSQTPKYLVTQMGNDKSIKCEQNLGHDTMYWYKQDSKKFLKIMFSYNNKELIINETVPNRFSPKSPDKAHLNLHINSLELGDSAVYFCASSQSTGVGYGYTFGSGTRLTVV.